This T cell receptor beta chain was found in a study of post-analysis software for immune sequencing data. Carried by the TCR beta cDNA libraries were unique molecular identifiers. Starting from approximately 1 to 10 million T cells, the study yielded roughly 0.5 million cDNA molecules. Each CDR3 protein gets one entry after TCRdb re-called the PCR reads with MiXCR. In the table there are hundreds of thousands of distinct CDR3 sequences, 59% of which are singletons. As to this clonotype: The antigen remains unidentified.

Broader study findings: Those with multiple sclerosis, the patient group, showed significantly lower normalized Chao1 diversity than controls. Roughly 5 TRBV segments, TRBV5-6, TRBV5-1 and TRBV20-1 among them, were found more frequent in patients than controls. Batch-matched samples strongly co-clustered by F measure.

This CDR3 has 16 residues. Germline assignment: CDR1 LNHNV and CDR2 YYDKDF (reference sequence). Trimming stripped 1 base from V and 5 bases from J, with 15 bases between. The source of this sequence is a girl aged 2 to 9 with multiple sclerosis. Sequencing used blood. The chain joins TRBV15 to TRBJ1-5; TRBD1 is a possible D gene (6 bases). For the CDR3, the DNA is TGTGCCACCAGCAGAGGAGATACAGGGTTCTATCAGCCCCAGCATTTT. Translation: CATSRGDTGFYQPQHF.